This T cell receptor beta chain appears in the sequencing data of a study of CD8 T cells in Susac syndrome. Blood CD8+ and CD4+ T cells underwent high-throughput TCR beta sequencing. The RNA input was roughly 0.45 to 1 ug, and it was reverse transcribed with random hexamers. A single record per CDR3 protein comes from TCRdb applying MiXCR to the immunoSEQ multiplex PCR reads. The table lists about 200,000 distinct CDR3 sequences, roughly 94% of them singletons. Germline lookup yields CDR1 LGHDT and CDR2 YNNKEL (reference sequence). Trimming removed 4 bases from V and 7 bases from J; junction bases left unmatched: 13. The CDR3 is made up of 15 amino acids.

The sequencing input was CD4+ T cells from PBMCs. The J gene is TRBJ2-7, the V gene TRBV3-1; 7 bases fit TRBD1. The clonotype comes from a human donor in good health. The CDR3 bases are TGTGCCAGCAGCCGCTCACTTCAACAGGGGCAAGAGCAGTACTTC. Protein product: CASSRSLQQGQEQYF.